This T cell receptor beta chain was captured in a study of radiotherapy plus CTLA-4 blockade in lung cancer. Germline V gene data show CDR1 as SEHNR and CDR2 as FQNEAQ (reference sequence). This CDR3 region has 15 residues. The V and J ends lost 6 bases and 5 bases, in that order; junction bases with no gene match: 10. The repertoire was sequenced with immunoSEQ multiplex PCR; TCRdb's copy has only in-frame clones and lacks some. The repertoire holds some 110,000 clones, with roughly 80% as singletons. The chain employs TRBV7-9 and TRBJ1-1, with TRBD1 matching 9 bases. Here the sequenced sample was peripheral blood, taken from a patient treated with radiotherapy plus ipilimumab. This receptor was identified in a human donor with non-small cell lung cancer who had a partial response to radiotherapy plus ipilimumab. DNA of the CDR3: TGTGCCAGCAGTTCTTTCCGGGACAGGGAAACTGAAGCTTTCTTT. Translated: CASSSFRDRETEAFF.